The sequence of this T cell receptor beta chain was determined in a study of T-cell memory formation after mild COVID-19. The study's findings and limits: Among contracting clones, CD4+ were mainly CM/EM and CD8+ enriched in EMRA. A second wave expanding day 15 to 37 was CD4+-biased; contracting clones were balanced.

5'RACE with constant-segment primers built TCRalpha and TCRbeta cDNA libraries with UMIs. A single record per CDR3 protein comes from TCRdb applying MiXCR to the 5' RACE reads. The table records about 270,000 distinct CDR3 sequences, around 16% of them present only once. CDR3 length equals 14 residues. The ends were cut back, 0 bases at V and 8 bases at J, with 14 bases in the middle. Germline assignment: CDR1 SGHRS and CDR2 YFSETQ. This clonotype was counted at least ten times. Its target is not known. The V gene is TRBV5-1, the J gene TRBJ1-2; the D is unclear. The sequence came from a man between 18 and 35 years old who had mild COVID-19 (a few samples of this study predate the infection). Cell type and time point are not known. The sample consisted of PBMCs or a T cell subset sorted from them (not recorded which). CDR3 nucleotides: TGCGCCAGCAGCTTGGGGACCCGTCCTCAAGGCTACACCTTC. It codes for CASSLGTRPQGYTF.